A single sample gave rise to the 8 T cell receptor beta chains below, sequenced in a study of cytomegalovirus exposure and HLA in healthy donors. Both 60 Vbeta primers and 13 Jbeta primers went into the PCR. TCRdb keeps only in-frame clones here, not all; method: immunoSEQ multiplex PCR. The sample holds about 180,000 clones, 84% seen once. Input material: PBMCs. The source is a girl under 10 years old in good health and CMV-seropositive.

The DNA of the CDR3 is TGTGCCAGCTCACCAGCGACAGGGTTCTTCAATGAGCAGTTCTTC. It is translated as CASSPATGFFNEQFF. The chain employs TRBV18 and TRBJ2-1; 7 positions match TRBD1. Germline V gene lookup returns CDR1 KGHSH and CDR2 LQKENI. This CDR3 comprises 15 residues. After removal of 2 bases from V and 6 bases from J, the junction contained 7 bases not matched to a gene.

The chain has TRBV30 and TRBJ2-1; 7 nucleotides match TRBD1. Losses at the gene ends were 4 bases for V and 4 bases for J; bases not matched to a gene: 10. Per the germline V gene, CDR1 is GTSNPN and CDR2 is SVGIG (reference sequence). The CDR3 spans 15 residues. The CDR3 DNA reads TGTGCCTGGATCGAAGGGACAGCCTTTTACAATGAGCAGTTCTTC. As protein: CAWIEGTAFYNEQFF.

V gene TRBV19 combines with J gene TRBJ2-3; a weak D match, TRBD1 (6 bases). Per germline, CDR1 LNHDA and CDR2 SQIVND (reference sequence). The CDR3 contains 14 residues. V was shortened by 8 bases and J by 2 bases, with 14 bases between the two germline ends. The CDR3: CASSRKGDTDTQYF. CDR3 in DNA: TGTGCCAGTTCAAGAAAGGGGGACACAGATACGCAGTATTTT.

The chain combines TRBV6-4 with TRBJ2-5; 10 nucleotides match TRBD2. Germline V gene sequence: CDR1 MRHNA, CDR2 SNTAGT. The CDR3 length is 17 residues. V trimming: 5 bases; J trimming: 5 bases; junction bases outside the gene matches: 14. The CDR3 spells CASSYTQAGGPRETQYF. The CDR3 nucleotides are TGTGCCAGCAGTTACACCCAAGCGGGAGGGCCTCGGGAGACCCAGTACTTC.

The V call is TRBV5-1, the J call TRBJ2-1; 7 positions agree with TRBD2. CDR1 is SGHRS and CDR2 is YFSETQ in the germline V gene. Losses at the gene ends were 4 bases for V and 0 bases for J; bases not matched to a gene: 1. The CDR3 runs to 14 residues. The CDR3 DNA sequence: TGCGCCAGCAGCGGCGGGAGCTCCTACAATGAGCAGTTCTTC. This gives the protein CASSGGSSYNEQFF.

This chain uses TRBV11-1 with TRBJ2-7; the match to TRBD2 covers 8 bases. CDR3 size: 16 residues. After removal of 5 bases from V and 4 bases from J, the junction contained 13 bases not matched to a gene. Germline V gene sequence: CDR1 SGHAT, CDR2 FQDESV (reference sequence). The CDR3 DNA is TGTGCCAGCAGCGTAGGACTAGCTCGGGATGGTTACGAGCAGTACTTC. Protein sequence: CASSVGLARDGYEQYF.

The V gene is TRBV9, the J gene TRBJ1-6, with D tentatively TRBD1 (5 bases). The germline gives CDR1 SGDLS, CDR2 YYNGEE. Deletions cut 5 bases from V and 5 bases from J, with 11 bases between. The CDR3 is made up of 14 amino acids. This chain's CDR3 is CASRSGHNNSPLHF. The CDR3 DNA reads TGTGCCAGCAGATCCGGACACAATAATTCACCCCTCCACTTT.

The gene calls are TRBV6-5 and TRBJ1-2; 8 bases match TRBD1. CDR1 and CDR2 from the germline V gene are MNHEY and SVGAGI. The CDR3 sequence is 13 residues long. The V segment lost 6 bases and the J segment 4 bases; nucleotides outside the gene matches: 4. This CDR3 reads CASRPDRGYGYTF. CDR3 sequence (DNA): TGTGCCAGCAGACCCGACAGGGGCTATGGCTACACCTTC.